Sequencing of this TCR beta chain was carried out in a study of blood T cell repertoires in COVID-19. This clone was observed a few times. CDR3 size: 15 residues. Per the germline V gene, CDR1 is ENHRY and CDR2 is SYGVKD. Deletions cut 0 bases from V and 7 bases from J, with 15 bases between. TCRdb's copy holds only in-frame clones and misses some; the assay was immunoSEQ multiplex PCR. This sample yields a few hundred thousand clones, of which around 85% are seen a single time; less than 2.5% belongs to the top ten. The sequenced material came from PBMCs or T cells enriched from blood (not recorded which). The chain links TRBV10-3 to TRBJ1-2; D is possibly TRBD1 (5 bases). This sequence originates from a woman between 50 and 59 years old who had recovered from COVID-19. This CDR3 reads CAISESGAGSGGYTF. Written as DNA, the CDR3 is TGTGCCATCAGTGAGTCTGGGGCGGGGAGTGGTGGCTACACCTTC.